This T cell receptor beta chain was found in a study of T-cell reconstitution after alpha-beta-depleted transplantation in children. The study's findings and limits: By one year post-transplant, T-cell counts and diversity largely arose from T cells that were newly produced. Several hundred graft clones that had expanded were reportedly the source of alpha-beta T cells about two months after transplant. Surviving thymic progenitors and recipient T cells were the source of high TCRbeta diversity at day 60 in some patients.

The CDR3 sequence is 19 residues long. V shed 3 bases and J shed 1 base, with 25 bases lying between them. The germline CDR1 and CDR2 sequences are SQVTM and ANQGSEA. As regards this clonotype: No antigen is known for it.

Preparation of the TCRbeta library was carried out with unique molecular identifiers. TCRdb reprocessed the PCR reads with MiXCR, giving one entry per CDR3 protein. The sample yields 600,000 to 700,000 distinct CDR3 sequences, around 14% seen once. The receptor's source is a girl aged 2 to 10 with congenital amegakaryocytic thrombocytopenia, due to receive a stem cell transplant. This specimen was PBMCs, taken before TCRalphabeta/CD19-depleted stem cell transplant. This chain joins TRBV29-1 and TRBJ2-1; a weak D match, TRBD2 (6 bases). CDR3 sequence (DNA): TGCAGCGTTGATCCGGGGGAGATGGTAAGGATAGGGTCCTACAATGAGCAGTTCTTC. This sequence encodes CSVDPGEMVRIGSYNEQFF.